This entry describes one T cell receptor (beta chain). Its antigen remains unidentified. The donors were members of the validation cohort comprising 120 subjects, separate from the roughly 600-subject first cohort. This sample stems from a study of cytomegalovirus exposure and HLA in healthy donors. The study, taken as a whole, reports: The TCR clusters that emerged in the first cohort tended, a later analysis found, to co-occur in the 95 to 150 validation repertoires. Usually a TCR sequence was rare, but some public TCRs were found in many donors. The authors enumerated 150 to 200 TCR beta chains as linked to cytomegalovirus.

Repertoires were generated with immunoSEQ multiplex PCR, while TCRdb's copy carries only in-frame clones and drops some. The table records over 250,000 clones, 80% to 90% of them present only once. Germline loops: CDR1 SGHRS, CDR2 YFSETQ. The ends lost 0 bases at V and 3 bases at J; junction bases unmatched: 5. The CDR3 consists of 16 residues. V gene TRBV5-1 combines with J gene TRBJ2-5; TRBD2 matches 10 bases. This clonotype was sampled from a woman between 18 and 29 years old in good health and CMV-seronegative. Sequencing was performed on PBMCs. The CDR3 protein is CASSLASGGTEETQYF. The CDR3 bases are TGCGCCAGCAGCTTGGCTAGCGGGGGAACCGAAGAGACCCAGTACTTC.